The 31 T cell receptor beta chains below come from one sample, sequenced in a study of T cell clonality in common variable immunodeficiency (dated by TCRdb to 2014 to 2015). The library was built by means of the immunoSEQ multiplex PCR assay. In TCRdb, the immuneACCESS table is reduced to in-frame sequences with V and J assigned. These tables do not hold every clone; where another copy was compared, an unresolved V gene accounts for under half, and the others remain unexplained. For this sample, 40,000 to 65,000 clones appear and none is a singleton. Clones ranked in the top ten supply 1.8% of the sample. Specimen: peripheral blood mononuclear cells. The receptors were sampled from a person between 18 and 70 years old in good health.

This clone was found many times. The read stops 3 residues short of the end of the CDR3; the missing end is completed from the germline J gene. The rearrangement uses TRBV18 and TRBJ2-7; D call uncertain. V lost 2 bases to trimming and J lost 6 bases, with 11 bases between them. The CDR3 spans 13 residues. Germline V lookup: CDR1 KGHSH, CDR2 LQKENI. CDR3 amino acids: CASSPMEGSEQYF. CDR3 DNA (partial): TGTGCCAGCTCACCAATGGAAGGGTCCGAG.

This clone was observed many times. Being one base from a much bigger clone, this may be a read error. The read ends 3 residues before the CDR3 terminus; that terminus is restored from the germline J gene. Additional DNA sequences in this sample encode the identical CDR3. J is TRBJ2-1 and V is TRBV11-3; 9 bases fit TRBD1. The germline V gene has CDR1 SGHNT and CDR2 YENEEA. V trimming: 5 bases; J trimming: 4 bases; junction bases outside the gene matches: 3. The CDR3 is 14 residues long. The covered CDR3 bases are TGTGCCAGCAGCCCCGGGACAGGGTACAATGAG. This translates into CASSPGTGYNE. The CDR3 in full is CASSPGTGYNEQFF. Looking up the rest from reference TRBV11-3 and TRBJ2-1 gives the full variable domain: EAGVVQSPRYKIIEKKQPVAFWCNPISGHNTLYWYLQNLGQGPELLIRYENEEAVDDSQLPKDRFSAERLKGVDSTLKIQPAELGDSAVYLCASSPGTGYNEQFFGPGTRLTVL.

Ten or more counts support this clone. The missing CDR3 end, 3 residues past where the read stops, is filled in from the germline J gene. This chain links TRBV5-1 with TRBJ2-1, with TRBD2 identical over 7 bases. Germline lookup yields CDR1 SGHRS and CDR2 YFSETQ. V was clipped by 0 bases and J by 6 bases; unmatched bases: 9. The CDR3 consists of 16 residues. The CDR3 DNA, read in part, is TGCGCCAGCAGCTTGGATGGTAGCGGGTATGGCAATGAG. It specifies CASSLDGSGYGNE. The CDR3, in full, reads CASSLDGSGYGNEQFF.

A remark on this clone: The sequenced fragment ends 3 residues before the CDR3 boundary, so the rest is inferred from the germline J gene. The V and J genes are TRBV30 and TRBJ2-2; 14 bases map to TRBD2. Germline lookup yields CDR1 GTSNPN and CDR2 SVGIG (reference sequence). The CDR3 totals 13 residues. This chain's CDR3 is CAWSPGLAGVLFF. The part of the CDR3 DNA that was read is TGTGCCTGGAGTCCGGGACTAGCGGGAGTG.

This clone turned up a few times. With the read ending 3 residues before the CDR3 end, the germline J gene is used to fill in that end. The rearrangement joins TRBV7-2 to TRBJ2-7, with TRBD2 matching over 7 bases. The germline gives CDR1 SGHTA, CDR2 FQGNSA. The CDR3 loop spans 15 amino acids. V lost 1 base and J lost 3; bases outside the gene matches: 6. The DNA read from the CDR3 is TGTGCCAGCAGCTTAGGGGGGGGTGGGAGCTACGAG. Protein product: CASSLGGGGSYE. The whole CDR3 protein reads CASSLGGGGSYEQYF. Using reference TRBV7-2 and TRBJ2-7 for the parts outside the CDR3, the full variable domain is GAGVSQSPSNKVTEKGKDVELRCDPISGHTALYWYRQSLGQGLEFLIYFQGNSAPDKSGLPSDRFSAERTGGSVSTLTIQRTQQEDSAVYLCASSLGGGGSYEQYFGPGTRLTVT.

This clone is categorized as medium-sized. The missing CDR3 end, 3 residues past where the read stops, is filled in from the germline J gene. J is TRBJ2-4 and V is TRBV30; D perhaps matches TRBD2 (6 bases). Deletions cut 2 bases from V and 1 base from J, with 6 bases between. The CDR3 contains 13 residues. Germline assignment: CDR1 GTSNPN and CDR2 SVGIG (reference sequence). CDR3: CAWSRGAKNIQYF. Incomplete CDR3 DNA: TGTGCCTGGAGTCGGGGGGCCAAAAACATT.

This clone was observed at least ten times. The observed sequence ends 3 residues before the CDR3 terminus, with the missing tail filled in from the germline J gene. The chain has TRBV2 and TRBJ2-2, with 11 bases that match TRBD2. The CDR3 runs to 17 residues. V dropped 6 bases and J dropped 6; count of bases not matched to a gene: 12. From germline, CDR1 is SNHLY and CDR2 FYNNEI. CDR3 amino acids: CASSWGSGRASAGELFF. CDR3 bases read: TGTGCCAGCAGCTGGGGTAGCGGGAGGGCTAGCGCCGGGGAG. The whole variable domain, remainder taken from reference TRBV2 and TRBJ2-2, is EPEVTQTPSHQVTQMGQEVILRCVPISNHLYFYWYRQILGQKVEFLVSFYNNEISEKSEIFDDQFSVERPDGSNFTLKIRSTKLEDSAMYFCASSWGSGRASAGELFFGEGSRLTVL.

Ten or more counts support this clone. The missing CDR3 end, 3 residues past where the read stops, is filled in from the germline J gene. The same CDR3 arises from other DNA sequences in this sample as well. V and J are TRBV18 and TRBJ1-5; 7 bases are shared with TRBD1. Germline-derived CDR1 and CDR2 are KGHSH and LQKENI. This CDR3 region has 15 residues. After removal of 2 bases from V and 4 bases from J, the junction contained 5 bases not matched to a gene. Incomplete CDR3 DNA: TGTGCCAGCTCACCAAGACAGGGAGGGAATCAGCCC. Residues: CASSPRQGGNQP. The whole CDR3 is CASSPRQGGNQPQHF.

CDR3: CAWSVGQSSNSPLHF. Incomplete CDR3 DNA: TGTGCCTGGAGTGTGGGACAGTCGTCAAATTCACCC. This chain connects TRBV30 to TRBJ1-6; 7 nucleotides match TRBD1. The read terminates 3 residues before the CDR3 end, so the remaining end is supplied by the germline J gene. The V gene end was trimmed by 0 bases and the J gene end by 7 bases; junction bases not matched to a gene: 6. The CDR3 is 15 amino acids. In germline, CDR1 is GTSNPN, CDR2 SVGIG (reference sequence).

This clone has at least ten counts. The observed sequence ends 3 residues before the CDR3 terminus, with the missing tail filled in from the germline J gene. This chain connects TRBV6-2 or TRBV6-3 to TRBJ2-3; 8 positions match TRBD2. The ends lost 1 base at V and 4 bases at J; junction bases unmatched: 7. There are 16 residues in the CDR3. Germline V gene sequence: CDR1 MNHEY, CDR2 SVGEGT. CDR3 bases read: TGTGCCAGCAGTTACTACATAGCGGGAAGGCCAGATACG. It codes for CASSYYIAGRPDT. The whole CDR3 is CASSYYIAGRPDTQYF.

This clone has at least ten counts. The CDR3 end lies 3 residues beyond the end of the read and is filled in from the germline J gene. This chain links TRBV5-1 with TRBJ1-6; D gene unclear. The CDR3 consists of 14 residues. Germline V gene sequence: CDR1 SGHRS, CDR2 YFSETQ. Trimming removed 4 bases from V and 10 bases from J, with 15 bases in between. The DNA read from the CDR3 is TGCGCCAGCAGCGTGGGAGGATCAGGCTCACCC. Translating it yields CASSVGGSGSP. The entire CDR3 sequence reads CASSVGGSGSPLHF.

The sample holds many counts of this clone. Read data end 3 residues before the CDR3 end; the end is taken from the germline J gene. The chain joins TRBV19 to TRBJ1-1; 8 bases align to TRBD1. Losses at the gene ends were 6 bases for V and 3 bases for J; bases not matched to a gene: 9. The CDR3 has 15 residues. Germline V gives CDR1 LNHDA, CDR2 SQIVND (reference sequence). The CDR3 bases that were read are TGTGCCAGTAGGGTGGGGTCAGGGGGCTACACTGAA. This translates into CASRVGSGGYTE. Given in full, the CDR3 is CASRVGSGGYTEAFF.

This clone was recorded many times. The CDR3 end falls 3 residues outside the read, so it is completed with the germline J gene. The chain couples TRBV18 to TRBJ1-3, with no clear D. The CDR3 extends over 16 amino acids. In germline, CDR1 is KGHSH, CDR2 LQKENI. Deletions cut 3 bases from V and 1 base from J, with 13 bases between. The CDR3 is CASSPNSQYSGNTIYF. The CDR3 bases that were read are TGTGCCAGCTCACCTAATTCCCAGTATTCTGGAAACACC.

The table lists this clone with many counts. From the germline J gene comes the end of the CDR3, since the read stops 3 residues before it. The rearrangement links TRBV4-2 to TRBJ1-6; possible D gene TRBD1, 6 bases. The CDR3 is 17 amino acids. Trimming pared 4 bases from V and 4 bases from J, leaving 17 bases between. Germline CDR1 LGHNA, CDR2 YNFKEQ. The chain's CDR3 is CASSPQGRLGYNSPLHF. The part of the CDR3 DNA that was read is TGTGCCAGCAGCCCTCAGGGGAGGTTGGGATATAATTCACCC.

This clone was seen repeatedly, ten times or more. Sequencing ends 3 residues short of the CDR3 end; the germline J gene provides the rest. The chain uses TRBV7-8 and TRBJ1-2; 8 bases fit TRBD1. CDR1 is SGHVS, CDR2 FQNEAQ, per germline. This CDR3 is built from 13 residues. Trimming at V came to 5 bases and at J to 3 bases, leaving 2 bases not matched to a gene. CDR3 protein: CASSLDRDYGYTF. The part of the CDR3 DNA that was read is TGTGCCAGCAGCCTGGACAGGGACTATGGC. The full variable domain, in which reference TRBV7-8 and TRBJ1-2 provide the parts outside the CDR3, is GAGVSQSPRYKVAKRGQDVALRCDPISGHVSLFWYQQALGQGPEFLTYFQNEAQLDKSGLPSDRFFAERPEGSVSTLKIQRTQQEDSAVYLCASSLDRDYGYTFGSGTRLTVV.

This clone was observed many times. The read gets to within 3 residues of the CDR3 end, and the germline J gene fills in the rest. The chain recombines TRBV20-1 with TRBJ2-1, with TRBD2 matching 10 bases. The CDR3 sequence is 16 residues long. V gave up 5 bases and J gave up 8 bases; unmatched junction bases: 15. Germline V CDR1 and CDR2: DFQATT, SNEGSKA (reference sequence). The CDR3 is CSAPALAGAVLDEQFF. Incomplete CDR3 DNA: TGCAGTGCTCCAGCCCTAGCGGGAGCTGTATTGGATGAG.

This clone was detected many times. The read is 3 residues too short to cover the CDR3 end, so that end is filled in from the germline J gene. This rearrangement joins TRBV4-1 to TRBJ2-2; 8 bases align to TRBD2. The CDR3 contains 17 residues. Germline values: CDR1 MGHRA, CDR2 YSYEKL. J gave up 0 bases and V 4 bases, and 7 bases lay outside the gene matches. The sequenced CDR3 bases are TGCGCCAGCAGCCCATTTACTAGCGGAGCGAACACCGGGGAG. Translating gives CASSPFTSGANTGE. The full CDR3 is CASSPFTSGANTGELFF.

This clone has ten or more counts. Read sequence stops 3 residues before the CDR3 end, and the germline J gene provides the missing end. V gene TRBV23-1 combines with J gene TRBJ1-1, with 8 nucleotides matching TRBD1. TRBV23-1 is designated an ORF whose function remains uncertain. Trimming cost V 6 bases and J 1 base; bases outside gene matches: 1. This CDR3 spans 13 amino acids. CDR3 residues: CASRDRENTEAFF. The covered CDR3 bases are TGCGCCAGCAGGGACAGGGAGAACACTGAA.

This clone was observed many times. The read ends 3 residues early relative to the CDR3; the germline J gene fills the gap. The V gene is TRBV6-2 or TRBV6-3, the J gene TRBJ2-1, with 9 bases that match TRBD2. Germline CDR1 reads MNHEY; CDR2 reads SVGEGT. This CDR3 is 15 amino acids long. J was trimmed by 8 bases and V by 7 bases; bases with no gene match: 12. The CDR3 DNA, read in part, is TGTGCCAGCAAAAACCCAGCGGGAGGAGTGGATGAG. It encodes CASKNPAGGVDE. The CDR3, in full, reads CASKNPAGGVDEQFF.

There are many counts of this clone. The CDR3 DNA, read in part, is TGTGCCAGCAGCTTACCTGGAACAGGGGGTGGC. This translates into CASSLPGTGGG. The whole CDR3 region reads CASSLPGTGGGYTF. This sequence joins TRBV7-2 and TRBJ1-2, with 8 bases identical to TRBD1. Read sequence stops 3 residues before the CDR3 end, and the germline J gene provides the missing end. With 2 bases clipped from V and 7 bases from J, the junction kept 6 bases outside the gene matches. Germline CDR1 reads SGHTA; CDR2 reads FQGNSA. This CDR3 contains 14 residues.

On this clone: The read ends 3 residues early relative to the CDR3; the germline J gene fills the gap. The chain carries TRBV11-2 and TRBJ2-3; possibly TRBD1 for D (6 bases). The CDR3 runs 14 residues. The germline CDR1 and CDR2 sequences are SGHAT and FQNNGV. The CDR3 loop is CASSPDTRGSPQYF. Incomplete CDR3 DNA: TGTGCCAGCAGCCCCGACACTAGGGGGAGCCCG.

This clone was picked up many times. The CDR3 end lies 3 residues beyond the end of the read and is filled in from the germline J gene. This chain links TRBV10-3 with TRBJ2-2, with a tentative D call TRBD2 (6 bases). Per germline, CDR1 ENHRY and CDR2 SYGVKD. This CDR3 is 12 amino acids long. CDR3 sequence: CGAEGPSGELFF. The CDR3 bases that were read are TGTGGGGCGGAGGGGCCAAGCGGGGAG.

At least ten counts were recorded for this clone. The read finishes 3 residues shy of the CDR3 end, and the germline J gene is used to complete it. This chain links TRBV19 with TRBJ2-1; TRBD1 matches at 7 bases. The CDR3 sequence is 17 residues long. The germline CDR1 and CDR2 sequences are LNHDA and SQIVND (reference sequence). V was pared by 3 bases and J by 3 bases, with 11 bases of the junction left unmatched. CDR3 sequence reads: CASSMALGQSLYNEQFF. CDR3 bases read: TGTGCCAGTAGTATGGCCCTGGGACAGAGTCTCTACAATGAG.

This clone was detected a few times. The read comes to an end 3 residues before the CDR3 does, leaving the germline J gene to fill in the end. The chain uses TRBV7-6 and TRBJ1-2; tentatively, D is TRBD1 (6 bases). Germline CDR1 SGHVS, CDR2 FNYEAQ. The CDR3 extends over 13 amino acids. CDR3 region: CASSTGTSGDYTF. The CDR3 DNA, read in part, is TGTGCCAGCAGCACCGGGACCTCAGGGGAC.

This clone was found many times. The missing CDR3 end, 3 residues past where the read stops, is filled in from the germline J gene. V is TRBV6-2 or TRBV6-3 and J is TRBJ2-5, with D tentatively TRBD2 (6 bases). Germline-derived CDR1 and CDR2 are MNHEY and SVGEGT. With 5 bases removed from V and 1 base from J, the gap between germline ends came to 8 bases. This CDR3 is 13 amino acids long. The sequenced part of the CDR3 DNA is TGTGCCAGCAGTGGTAGCGGCCAAGAGACC. Translated, it gives CASSGSGQET. In full, the CDR3 is CASSGSGQETQYF.

CDR3 DNA, as far as it was read: TGTGCCAGCAGCTCCCGACAGGGCCTTGATACAGATACG. Its translation is CASSSRQGLDTDT. The full-length CDR3 reads as CASSSRQGLDTDTQYF. The V gene is TRBV7-8, the J gene TRBJ2-3; 7 bases are a match to TRBD1. From the germline J gene comes the end of the CDR3, since the read stops 3 residues before it. The CDR3 contains 16 residues. Germline trimming cut 4 bases from V and 3 bases from J; bases unmatched to any gene: 10. The germline CDR1 and CDR2 sequences are SGHVS and FQNEAQ.

This clone was recorded at least ten times. The CDR3 extends 3 residues past the end of the read, so its final part is completed from the germline J gene. The sample holds other DNA sequences that translate to the same CDR3. The J gene is TRBJ2-3, the V gene TRBV30; TRBD1 is a possible D gene (6 bases). Trimming cost V 0 bases and J 3 bases, with 7 bases left between them. The germline V gene has CDR1 GTSNPN and CDR2 SVGIG (reference sequence). The CDR3 is 13 residues long. CDR3 sequence reads: CAWSVGGTDTQYF. CDR3 DNA (partial): TGTGCCTGGAGTGTAGGGGGAACAGATACG.

This clone was counted ten times or more. The CDR3 end lies 3 residues beyond the end of the read and is filled in from the germline J gene. This chain uses TRBV5-1 with TRBJ2-3; 10 positions match TRBD2. V gave up 0 bases and J gave up 4 bases; unmatched junction bases: 5. CDR1 is SGHRS and CDR2 is YFSETQ in the germline V gene. The CDR3 is made up of 16 amino acids. CDR3 bases read: TGCGCCAGCAGCTTGGGTAGCGGGGGGCCGTCAGATACG. Amino acids: CASSLGSGGPSDT. The full CDR3 protein is CASSLGSGGPSDTQYF.

This clone was detected a few times. The read ends 3 residues early relative to the CDR3; the germline J gene fills the gap. The rearrangement joins TRBV29-1 to TRBJ1-2; 9 bases line up with TRBD1. With V trimmed by 3 bases and J by 3 bases, 14 bases remained unmatched. The CDR3 is 17 amino acids. Looked up from germline, CDR1 is SQVTM and CDR2 is ANQGSEA. The CDR3 bases that were read are TGCAGCGTTGATGCTGTCCCCCGGGACAGGGAGGACTATGGC. This codes for CSVDAVPRDREDYG. The CDR3 reads in full as CSVDAVPRDREDYGYTF. The full variable domain, with the rest looked up from reference TRBV29-1 and TRBJ1-2, is SAVISQKPSRDICQRGTSLTIQCQVDSQVTMMFWYRQQPGQSLTLIATANQGSEATYESGFVIDKFPISRPNLTFSTLTVSNMSPEDSSIYLCSVDAVPRDREDYGYTFGSGTRLTVV.

This clone was detected many times. The sequence runs out 3 residues before the end of the CDR3; the remainder is reconstructed from the germline J gene. This chain uses TRBV6-2 or TRBV6-3 with TRBJ2-7, with 9 bases aligning to TRBD2. This CDR3 has 13 residues. Germline values: CDR1 MNHEY, CDR2 SVGEGT. J lost 1 base, V lost 7 bases, and 2 bases had no gene match. CDR3 in amino acids: CASNLAGSYEQYF. CDR3 DNA (partial): TGTGCCAGCAATCTAGCGGGGTCCTACGAG.

Notes on this clone: The CDR3 end is not reached by the read, which stops 3 residues before it; the germline J gene fills it in. This same CDR3 is encoded by further DNA sequences in the sample. The rearrangement joins TRBV19 to TRBJ1-1; weak D call: TRBD1 (5 bases). The ends were cut back, 2 bases at V and 5 bases at J, with 6 bases in the middle. Per germline, CDR1 LNHDA and CDR2 SQIVND (reference sequence). The CDR3 runs 12 residues. The DNA read from the CDR3 is TGTGCCAGTAGTATACAGGGAACTGAA. It is translated as CASSIQGTE. The CDR3 in its entirety is CASSIQGTEAFF. The full variable domain, its missing parts supplied by reference TRBV19 and TRBJ1-1, is DGGITQSPKYLFRKEGQNVTLSCEQNLNHDAMYWYRQDPGQGLRLIYYSQIVNDFQKGDIAEGYSVSREKKESFPLTVTSAQKNPTAFYLCASSIQGTEAFFGQGTRLTVV.